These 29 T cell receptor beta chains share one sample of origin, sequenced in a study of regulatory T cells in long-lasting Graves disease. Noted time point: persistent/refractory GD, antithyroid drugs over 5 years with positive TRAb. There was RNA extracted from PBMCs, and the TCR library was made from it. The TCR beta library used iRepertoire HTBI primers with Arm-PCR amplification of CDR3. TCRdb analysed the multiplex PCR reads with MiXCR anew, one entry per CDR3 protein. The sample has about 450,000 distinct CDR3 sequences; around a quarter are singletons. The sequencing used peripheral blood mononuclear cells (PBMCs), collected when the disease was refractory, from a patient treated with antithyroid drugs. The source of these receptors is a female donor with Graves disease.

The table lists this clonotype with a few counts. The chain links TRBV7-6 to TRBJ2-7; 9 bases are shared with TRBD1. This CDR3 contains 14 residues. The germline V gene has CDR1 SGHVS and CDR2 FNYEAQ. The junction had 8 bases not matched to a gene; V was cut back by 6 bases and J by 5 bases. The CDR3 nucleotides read TGTGCCAGCAGTTCGGGACAGGGAATCCACGAGCAGTACTTC. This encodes CASSSGQGIHEQYF.

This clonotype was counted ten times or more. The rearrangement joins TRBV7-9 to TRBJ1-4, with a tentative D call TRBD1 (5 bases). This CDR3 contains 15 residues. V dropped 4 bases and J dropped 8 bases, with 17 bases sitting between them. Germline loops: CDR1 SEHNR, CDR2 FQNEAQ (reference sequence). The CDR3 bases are TGTGCCAGCAGCTCAACGGGACCCCTGGACGAAAAACTGTTTTTT. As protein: CASSSTGPLDEKLFF.

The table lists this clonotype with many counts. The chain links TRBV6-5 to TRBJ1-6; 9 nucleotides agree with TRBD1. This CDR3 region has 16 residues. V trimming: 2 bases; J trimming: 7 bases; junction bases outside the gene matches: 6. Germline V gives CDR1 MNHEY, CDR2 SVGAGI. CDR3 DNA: TGTGCCAGCAGTTACGGGACAGGGTCCAGAAATTCACCCCTCCACTTT. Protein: CASSYGTGSRNSPLHF.

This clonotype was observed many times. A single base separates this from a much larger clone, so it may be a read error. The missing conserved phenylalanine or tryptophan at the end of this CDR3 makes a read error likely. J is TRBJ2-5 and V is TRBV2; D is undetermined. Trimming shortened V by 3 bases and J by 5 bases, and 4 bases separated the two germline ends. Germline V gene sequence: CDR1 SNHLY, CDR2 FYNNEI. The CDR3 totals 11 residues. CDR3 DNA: TGTGCCAGCAGTGACGGGGAGACCCAGTACTCC. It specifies CASSDGETQYS.

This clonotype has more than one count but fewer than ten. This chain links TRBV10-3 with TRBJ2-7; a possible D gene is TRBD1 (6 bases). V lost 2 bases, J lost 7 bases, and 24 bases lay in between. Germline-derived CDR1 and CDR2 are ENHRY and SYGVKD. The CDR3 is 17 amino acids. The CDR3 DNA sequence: TGTGCCATCAGTGAGAGTAGGAAGGCAGGGGAAGAGAGTGAGCAGTACTTC. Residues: CAISESRKAGEESEQYF.

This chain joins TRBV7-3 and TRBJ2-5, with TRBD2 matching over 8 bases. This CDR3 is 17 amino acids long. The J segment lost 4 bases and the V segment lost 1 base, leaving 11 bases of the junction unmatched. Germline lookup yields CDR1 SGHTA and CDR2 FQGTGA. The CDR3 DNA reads TGTGCCAGCAGCTTAAGAGGACCAGCGGGAGTTTCAGAGACCCAGTACTTC. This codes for CASSLRGPAGVSETQYF. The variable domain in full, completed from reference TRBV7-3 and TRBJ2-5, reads GAGVSQTPSNKVTEKGKYVELRCDPISGHTALYWYRQSLGQGPEFLIYFQGTGAADDSGLPNDRFFAVRPEGSVSTLKIQRTERGDSAVYLCASSLRGPAGVSETQYFGPGTRLLVL.

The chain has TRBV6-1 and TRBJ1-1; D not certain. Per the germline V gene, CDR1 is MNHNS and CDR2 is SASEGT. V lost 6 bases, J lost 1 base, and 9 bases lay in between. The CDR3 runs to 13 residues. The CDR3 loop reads CASSQPPNTEAFF. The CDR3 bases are TGTGCCAGCAGCCAACCCCCGAACACTGAAGCTTTCTTT.

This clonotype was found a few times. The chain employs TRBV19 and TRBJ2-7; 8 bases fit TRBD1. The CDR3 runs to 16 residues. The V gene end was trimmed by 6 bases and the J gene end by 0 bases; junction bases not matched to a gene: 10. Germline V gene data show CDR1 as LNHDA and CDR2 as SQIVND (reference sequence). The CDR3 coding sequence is TGTGCCAGTAGACCGACTGACAGGGGAAGCTCCTACGAGCAGTACTTC. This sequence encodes CASRPTDRGSSYEQYF.

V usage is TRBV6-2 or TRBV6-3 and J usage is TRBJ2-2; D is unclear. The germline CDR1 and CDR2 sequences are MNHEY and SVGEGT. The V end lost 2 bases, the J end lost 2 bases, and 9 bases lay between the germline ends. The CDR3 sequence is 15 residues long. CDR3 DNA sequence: TGTGCCAGCAGTTACAACGGATTAAACACCGGGGAGCTGTTTTTT. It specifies CASSYNGLNTGELFF.

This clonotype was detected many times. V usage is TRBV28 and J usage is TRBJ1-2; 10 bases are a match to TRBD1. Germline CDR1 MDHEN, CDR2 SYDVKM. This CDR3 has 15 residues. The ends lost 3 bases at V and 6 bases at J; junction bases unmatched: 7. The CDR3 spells CASSFFDRGHHGYTF. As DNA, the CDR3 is TGTGCCAGCAGTTTTTTCGACAGGGGGCACCATGGCTACACCTTC.

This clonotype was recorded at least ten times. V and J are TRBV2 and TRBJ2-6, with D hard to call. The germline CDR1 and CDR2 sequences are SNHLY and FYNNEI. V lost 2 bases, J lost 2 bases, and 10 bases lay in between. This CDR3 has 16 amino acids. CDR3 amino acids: CASSESAAAGANVLTF. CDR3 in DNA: TGTGCCAGCAGTGAATCGGCAGCCGCTGGGGCCAACGTCCTGACTTTC.

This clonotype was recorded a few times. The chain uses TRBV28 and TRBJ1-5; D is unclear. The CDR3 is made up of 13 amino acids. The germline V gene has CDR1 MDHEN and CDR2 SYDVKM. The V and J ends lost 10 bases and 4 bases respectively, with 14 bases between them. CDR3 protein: CATKRRVNQPQHF. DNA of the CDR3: TGTGCCACCAAAAGGAGGGTAAATCAGCCCCAGCATTTT.

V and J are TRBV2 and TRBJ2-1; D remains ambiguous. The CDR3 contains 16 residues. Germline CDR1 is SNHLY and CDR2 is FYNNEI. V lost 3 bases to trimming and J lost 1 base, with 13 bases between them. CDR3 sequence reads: CASSDQTLKSYNEQFF. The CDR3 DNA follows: TGTGCCAGCAGTGACCAAACCCTAAAATCCTACAATGAGCAGTTCTTC.

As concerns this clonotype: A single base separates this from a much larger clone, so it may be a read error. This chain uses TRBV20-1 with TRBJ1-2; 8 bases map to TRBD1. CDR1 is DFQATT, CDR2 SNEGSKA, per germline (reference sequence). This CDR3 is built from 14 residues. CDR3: CSVRDSGGDYGYTF. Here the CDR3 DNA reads TGCAGTGTTAGAGATTCAGGGGGCGACTATGGCTACACCTTC.

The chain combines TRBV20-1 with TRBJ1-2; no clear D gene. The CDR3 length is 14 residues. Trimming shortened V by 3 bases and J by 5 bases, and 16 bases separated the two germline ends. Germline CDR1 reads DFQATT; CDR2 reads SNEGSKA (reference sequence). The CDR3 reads CSASFGQNSYGYTF. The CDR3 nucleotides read TGCAGTGCTAGTTTCGGGCAGAACTCGTATGGCTACACCTTC.

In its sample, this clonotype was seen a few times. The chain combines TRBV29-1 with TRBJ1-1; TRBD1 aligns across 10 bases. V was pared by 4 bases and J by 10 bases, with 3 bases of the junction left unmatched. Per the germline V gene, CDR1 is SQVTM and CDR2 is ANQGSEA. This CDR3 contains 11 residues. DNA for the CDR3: TGCAGCGTTGTGACAGGGGGCAGAGCTTTCTTT. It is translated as CSVVTGGRAFF.

In DNA form, the CDR3 reads TGTGCCAGCAGCTTCAGGGGTTTGGGGAACACTGAAGCTTTCTTT. This translates into CASSFRGLGNTEAFF. V usage is TRBV7-2 and J usage is TRBJ1-1; the D gene is possibly TRBD1 (6 bases). V lost 3 bases and J lost 1, with 12 bases in between. The CDR3 is 15 amino acids. Germline V gene data show CDR1 as SGHTA and CDR2 as FQGNSA. The whole variable domain, remainder taken from reference TRBV7-2 and TRBJ1-1, is GAGVSQSPSNKVTEKGKDVELRCDPISGHTALYWYRQSLGQGLEFLIYFQGNSAPDKSGLPSDRFSAERTGGSVSTLTIQRTQQEDSAVYLCASSFRGLGNTEAFFGQGTRLTVV.

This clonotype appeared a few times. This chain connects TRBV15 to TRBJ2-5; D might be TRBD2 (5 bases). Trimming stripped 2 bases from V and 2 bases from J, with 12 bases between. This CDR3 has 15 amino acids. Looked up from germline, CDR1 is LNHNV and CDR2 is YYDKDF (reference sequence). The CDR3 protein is CATSRLDGGQETQYF. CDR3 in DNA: TGTGCCACCAGCAGACTGGACGGCGGGCAAGAGACCCAGTACTTC.

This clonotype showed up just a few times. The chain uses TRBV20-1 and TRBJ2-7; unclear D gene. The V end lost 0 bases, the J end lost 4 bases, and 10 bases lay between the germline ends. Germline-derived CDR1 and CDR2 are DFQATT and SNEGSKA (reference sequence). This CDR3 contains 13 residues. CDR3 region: CSARDWSGYEQYF. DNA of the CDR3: TGCAGTGCTAGAGATTGGAGTGGGTACGAGCAGTACTTC.

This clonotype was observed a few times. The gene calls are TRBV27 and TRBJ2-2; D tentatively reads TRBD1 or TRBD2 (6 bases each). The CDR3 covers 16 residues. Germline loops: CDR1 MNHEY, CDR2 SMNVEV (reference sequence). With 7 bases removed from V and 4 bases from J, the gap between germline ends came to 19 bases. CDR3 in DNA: TGTGCCAGCACGCTTTATGGGGGGCCCTCCACCGGGGAGCTGTTTTTT. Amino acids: CASTLYGGPSTGELFF.

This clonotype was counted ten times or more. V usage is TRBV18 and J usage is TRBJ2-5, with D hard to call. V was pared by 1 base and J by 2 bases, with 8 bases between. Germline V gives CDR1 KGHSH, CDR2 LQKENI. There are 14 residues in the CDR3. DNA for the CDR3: TGTGCCAGCTCACCACGGGCAGAGCAAGAGACCCAGTACTTC. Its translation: CASSPRAEQETQYF. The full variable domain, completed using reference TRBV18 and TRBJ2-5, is NAGVMQNPRHLVRRRGQEARLRCSPMKGHSHVYWYRQLPEEGLKFMVYLQKENIIDESGMPKERFSAEFPKEGPSILRIQQVVRGDSAAYFCASSPRAEQETQYFGPGTRLLVL.

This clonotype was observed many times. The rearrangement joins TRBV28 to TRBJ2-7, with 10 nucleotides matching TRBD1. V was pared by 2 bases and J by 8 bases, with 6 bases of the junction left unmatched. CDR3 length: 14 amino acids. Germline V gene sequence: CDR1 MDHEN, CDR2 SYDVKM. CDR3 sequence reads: CASSLGKGQGKQYF. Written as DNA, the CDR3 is TGTGCCAGCAGTTTAGGGAAGGGACAGGGGAAGCAGTACTTC.

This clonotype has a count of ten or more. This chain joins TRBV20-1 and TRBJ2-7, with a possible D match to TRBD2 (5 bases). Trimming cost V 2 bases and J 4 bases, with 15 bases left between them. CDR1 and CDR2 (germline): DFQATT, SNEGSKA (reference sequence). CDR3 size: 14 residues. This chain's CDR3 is CSARTLAGKYEQYF. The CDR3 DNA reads TGCAGTGCTAGAACGCTAGCTGGCAAATACGAGCAGTACTTC.

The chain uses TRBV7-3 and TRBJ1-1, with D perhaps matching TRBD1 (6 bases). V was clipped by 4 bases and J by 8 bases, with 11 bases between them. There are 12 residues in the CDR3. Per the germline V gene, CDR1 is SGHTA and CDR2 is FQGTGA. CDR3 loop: CASSYGTGEAFF. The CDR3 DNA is TGTGCCAGCAGCTATGGTACAGGGGAAGCTTTCTTT.

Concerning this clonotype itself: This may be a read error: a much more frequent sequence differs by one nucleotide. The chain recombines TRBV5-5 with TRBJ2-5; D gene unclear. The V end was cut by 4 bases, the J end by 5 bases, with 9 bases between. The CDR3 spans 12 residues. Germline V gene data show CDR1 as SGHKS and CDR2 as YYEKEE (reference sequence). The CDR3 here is CASSPDEETQYF. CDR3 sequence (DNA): TGTGCCAGCAGCCCGGATGAGGAGACCCAGTACTTC.

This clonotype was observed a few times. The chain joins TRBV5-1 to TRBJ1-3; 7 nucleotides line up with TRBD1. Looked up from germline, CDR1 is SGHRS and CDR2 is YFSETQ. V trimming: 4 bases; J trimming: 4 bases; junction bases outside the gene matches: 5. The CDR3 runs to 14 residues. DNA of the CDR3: TGCGCCAGCAGCCCAACAGGGGACGGAAACACCATATATTTT. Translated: CASSPTGDGNTIYF.

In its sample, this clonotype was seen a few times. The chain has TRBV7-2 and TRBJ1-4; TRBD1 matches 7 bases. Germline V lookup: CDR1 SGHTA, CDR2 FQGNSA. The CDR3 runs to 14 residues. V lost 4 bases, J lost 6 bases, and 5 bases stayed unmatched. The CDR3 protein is CASSSEGAYEKLFF. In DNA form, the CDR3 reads TGTGCCAGCAGCTCGGAGGGGGCTTATGAAAAACTGTTTTTT.

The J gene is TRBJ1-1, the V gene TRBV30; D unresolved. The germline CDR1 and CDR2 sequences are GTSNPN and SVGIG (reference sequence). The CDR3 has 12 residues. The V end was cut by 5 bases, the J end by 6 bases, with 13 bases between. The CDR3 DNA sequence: TGTGCCTGGGGACCGGCGGATGCTGAAGCTTTCTTT. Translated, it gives CAWGPADAEAFF. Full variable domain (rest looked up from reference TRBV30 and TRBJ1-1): SQTIHQWPATLVQPVGSPLSLECTVEGTSNPNLYWYRQAAGRGLQLLFYSVGIGQISSEVPQNLSASRPQDRQFILSSKKLLLSDSGFYLCAWGPADAEAFFGQGTRLTVV.

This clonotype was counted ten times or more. The CDR3 nucleotides read TGTGCCACCAGCAGAGAGGTGGGAGACTATGGCTACACCTTC. As protein: CATSREVGDYGYTF. This chain joins TRBV15 and TRBJ1-2; D gene uncertain. V gave up 0 bases and J gave up 3 bases, with 8 bases separating them. The CDR3 is 14 amino acids. Germline CDR1 is LNHNV and CDR2 is YYDKDF (reference sequence). Based on the CDR3 plus reference TRBV15 and TRBJ1-2, the full variable domain is DAMVIQNPRYQVTQFGKPVTLSCSQTLNHNVMYWYQQKSSQAPKLLFHYYDKDFNNEADTPDNFQSRRPNTSFCFLDIRSPGLGDTAMYLCATSREVGDYGYTFGSGTRLTVV.